The 23 T cell receptor beta chains presented below share a single source sample, sequenced in a study of vaccination effects on CD4 cells after COVID-19. Profiled with immunoSEQ multiplex PCR; TCRdb holds only in-frame clones, not every one. The sample includes about 74,000 clones, about 74% seen only once; the top ten take roughly 1.9%. These receptors' targets are unknown. Following a roughly 11-day culture, CD4+ T cells were purified. Sequencing used CD4+ T cells from PBMCs cultured without peptide, obtained before COVID-19 vaccination. These receptor sequences come from a human donor who received a COVID-19 vaccine.

The chain is built from TRBV21-1 and TRBJ2-5; whether TRBD1, the table's D call, matches the DNA was not checked. TRBV21-1 is an annotated pseudogene. This CDR3 has 14 residues. The CDR3 DNA follows: TGTGCCAGCAGCAGAGACAGCCCGTCGGTGACCCAGTACTTC. It encodes CASSRDSPSVTQYF.

The gene calls are TRBV9 and TRBJ1-2, with 11 bases identical to TRBD1. V trimming: 6 bases; J trimming: 6 bases; junction bases outside the gene matches: 7. This CDR3 contains 14 residues. Germline V CDR1 and CDR2: SGDLS, YYNGEE. The CDR3 here is CASNPGQGDNGYTF. CDR3 nucleotide sequence: TGTGCCAGCAACCCGGGACAGGGGGATAATGGCTACACCTTC.

V is TRBV4-3 and J is TRBJ2-3; TRBD1 might be the D (6 bases). CDR1 is LGHNA, CDR2 YSLEER, per germline. CDR3 length equals 14 residues. Trimming took off 2 bases at V and 6 bases at J, with 12 bases between the two ends. CDR3 loop: CASSQRTAIDTQYF. The CDR3 DNA follows: TGCGCCAGCAGCCAAAGGACAGCCATTGATACGCAGTATTTT.

This clone was counted a few times. The chain is built from TRBV18 and TRBJ2-1, with D hard to call. CDR1 KGHSH and CDR2 LQKENI come from the germline V gene. V shed 2 bases and J shed 3 bases, with 17 bases lying between them. The CDR3 length is 17 residues. The CDR3 is CASSPYGPQRSYNEQFF. CDR3 coding DNA: TGTGCCAGCTCACCATATGGCCCCCAAAGGAGCTACAATGAGCAGTTCTTC.

This clone was seen only once. The DNA for the CDR3 is TGTGCCACCAGTGATTCGAAGTCCGGGATTGAGCAGTTCTTC. Protein product: CATSDSKSGIEQFF. The J gene is TRBJ2-1, the V gene TRBV24-1, with D maybe TRBD2 (5 bases). The V gene lost 2 bases and the J gene lost 9 bases, with 13 bases spanning the gap. The CDR3 is 14 amino acids. The germline V gene encodes CDR1 KGHDR and CDR2 SFDVKD.

The chain has TRBV7-9 and TRBJ1-1; D uncertain. This CDR3 contains 13 residues. The V end lost 5 bases, the J end lost 7 bases, and 14 bases lay between the germline ends. The germline V gene has CDR1 SEHNR and CDR2 FQNEAQ (reference sequence). The CDR3 DNA reads TGTGCCAGCAGCCCCCAAAACGGCCGTGAAGCTTTCTTT. Translated, it gives CASSPQNGREAFF.

The chain joins TRBV5-6 to TRBJ1-5, with D perhaps TRBD1 (5 bases). The CDR3 contains 16 residues. V was pared by 0 bases and J by 2 bases, with 12 bases between. Germline values: CDR1 SGHDT, CDR2 YYEEEE. Here the CDR3 DNA reads TGTGCCAGCAGCTTGGTCCAGGGCGGCGGCAATCAGCCCCAGCATTTT. Translated, it gives CASSLVQGGGNQPQHF.

This chain joins TRBV30 and TRBJ1-6; 9 nucleotides line up with TRBD1. With V trimmed by 1 base and J by 8 bases, 3 bases remained unmatched. Germline V gene sequence: CDR1 GTSNPN, CDR2 SVGIG (reference sequence). The CDR3 is made up of 14 amino acids. CDR3: CAWSGGQGYSPLHF. The CDR3 DNA reads TGTGCCTGGAGTGGAGGACAGGGGTATTCACCCCTCCACTTT.

In nucleotides, the CDR3 is TGTGCCACCACCGACCGCCGAGCCACAGATACGCAGTATTTT. Residues: CATTDRRATDTQYF. V and J are TRBV24-1 and TRBJ2-3, with D unclear. The CDR3 has 14 residues. Germline V gene sequence: CDR1 KGHDR, CDR2 SFDVKD. V was trimmed by 8 bases and J by 2 bases, leaving 13 bases between them.

This clone showed up just a few times. The chain employs TRBV9 and TRBJ1-6, with D perhaps matching TRBD1 (6 bases). Germline CDR1 SGDLS, CDR2 YYNGEE. V was shortened by 4 bases and J by 0 bases, with 14 bases between the two germline ends. The CDR3 sequence is 17 residues long. CDR3 sequence (DNA): TGTGCCAGCAGCCCAGGGGACTCCCGCTCCTATAATTCACCCCTCCACTTT. This translates into CASSPGDSRSYNSPLHF.

V is TRBV6-5 and J is TRBJ1-3, with D perhaps matching TRBD1 (6 bases). The V end was cut by 0 bases, the J end by 3 bases, with 9 bases between. This CDR3 spans 15 amino acids. Germline loops: CDR1 MNHEY, CDR2 SVGAGI. CDR3 in DNA: TGTGCCAGCAGTTACTCCAGACAGGATGGAAACACCATATATTTT. Translating it yields CASSYSRQDGNTIYF.

The CDR3 spells CATSFGALPGELFF. CDR3 in DNA: TGTGCCACCAGTTTTGGGGCCCTGCCGGGGGAGCTGTTTTTT. This rearrangement joins TRBV24-1 to TRBJ2-2, with D perhaps TRBD1 (5 bases). V lost 6 bases to trimming and J lost 8 bases, with 15 bases between them. Germline V gives CDR1 KGHDR, CDR2 SFDVKD. The CDR3 sequence is 14 residues long.

V gene TRBV12-3 or TRBV12-4 combines with J gene TRBJ1-1, with no clear D. Trimming removed 2 bases from V and 4 bases from J, with 8 bases in between. The CDR3 runs to 13 residues. The DNA for the CDR3 is TGTGCCAGCAGTTTACAGATCCTCACTGAAGCTTTCTTT. Translation: CASSLQILTEAFF.

The chain joins TRBV18 to TRBJ1-5; no firm D call. The CDR3 is 14 residues long. V lost 4 bases to trimming and J lost 3 bases, with 10 bases between them. The germline CDR1 and CDR2 sequences are KGHSH and LQKENI. DNA for the CDR3: TGTGCCAGCTCACGGGCAGAATCCAATCAGCCCCAGCATTTT. Translation: CASSRAESNQPQHF.

The V gene is TRBV5-1, the J gene TRBJ2-3; possible D gene TRBD1, 6 bases. Germline CDR1 reads SGHRS; CDR2 reads YFSETQ. V gave up 5 bases and J gave up 3 bases, with 16 bases separating them. The CDR3 is made up of 15 amino acids. CDR3: CASRAGLQGTDTQYF. The CDR3 DNA follows: TGCGCCAGCAGGGCAGGGCTCCAGGGGACAGATACGCAGTATTTT.

This chain joins TRBV5-1 and TRBJ2-2, with D perhaps given as TRBD1 or TRBD2 (6 bases each). This CDR3 has 18 residues. Germline V gives CDR1 SGHRS, CDR2 YFSETQ. V was trimmed by 4 bases and J by 5 bases, leaving 24 bases between them. Here the CDR3 reads CASSLTKSGGRETGELFF. The CDR3 DNA reads TGCGCCAGCAGCCTCACCAAGTCTGGGGGCCGGGAGACCGGGGAGCTGTTTTTT.

The chain employs TRBV9 and TRBJ2-3; the D call may be TRBD1 or TRBD2 (5 bases each). Germline lookup yields CDR1 SGDLS and CDR2 YYNGEE. This CDR3 region has 15 residues. V gave up 3 bases and J gave up 2 bases, with 13 bases separating them. Here the CDR3 reads CASSAGAYFTDTQYF. The DNA of the CDR3 is TGTGCCAGCAGCGCCGGGGCTTACTTCACAGATACGCAGTATTTT. The full variable domain, with the rest looked up from reference TRBV9 and TRBJ2-3, is DSGVTQTPKHLITATGQRVTLRCSPRSGDLSVYWYQQSLDQGLQFLIQYYNGEERAKGNILERFSAQQFPDLHSELNLSSLELGDSALYFCASSAGAYFTDTQYFGPGTRLTVL.

This clone was seen only once. The chain combines TRBV5-1 with TRBJ2-5, with D possibly being TRBD1 (5 bases). This CDR3 has 15 residues. Germline CDR1 reads SGHRS; CDR2 reads YFSETQ. Between the trimmed V and J ends, which lost 1 base and 5 bases, there was a span of 15 bases. The CDR3 loop is CASSLTATVRETQYF. The DNA for the CDR3 is TGCGCCAGCAGCTTGACAGCGACAGTGCGGGAGACCCAGTACTTC. Full variable domain (remainder filled in from reference TRBV5-1 and TRBJ2-5): KAGVTQTPRYLIKTRGQQVTLSCSPISGHRSVSWYQQTPGQGLQFLFEYFSETQRNKGNFPGRFSGRQFSNSRSEMNVSTLELGDSALYLCASSLTATVRETQYFGPGTRLLVL.

This clone was counted between two and nine times. This chain uses TRBV7-9 with TRBJ1-1; D gene uncertain. Germline CDR1 and CDR2: SEHNR and FQNEAQ (reference sequence). CDR3 length: 11 amino acids. The ends were cut back, 4 bases at V and 8 bases at J, with 8 bases in the middle. CDR3 bases: TGTGCCAGCAGCTCCCGGGAGGAAGCTTTCTTT. It specifies CASSSREEAFF.

The genes are TRBV18 and TRBJ1-5, with D unresolved. CDR3 length equals 15 residues. V was shortened by 3 bases and J by 0 bases, with 9 bases between the two germline ends. The germline gives CDR1 KGHSH, CDR2 LQKENI. The CDR3 spells CASSPSADSNQPQHF. The CDR3 DNA reads TGTGCCAGCTCACCGTCCGCCGATAGCAATCAGCCCCAGCATTTT.

The chain recombines TRBV29-1 with TRBJ2-3; TRBD2 aligns across 13 bases. The J segment lost 1 base and the V segment lost 5 bases, leaving 3 bases of the junction unmatched. The CDR3 has 15 residues. Germline loops: CDR1 SQVTM, CDR2 ANQGSEA. CDR3 region: CSVYGTSGGTDTQYF. In nucleotides, the CDR3 is TGCAGCGTTTATGGGACTAGCGGGGGCACAGATACGCAGTATTTT.

The V gene is TRBV11-2, the J gene TRBJ2-5, with TRBD2 identical over 14 bases. The ends lost 2 bases at V and 1 base at J; junction bases unmatched: 3. The CDR3 has 17 amino acids. CDR1 and CDR2 from the germline V gene are SGHAT and FQNNGV. The CDR3 sequence is CASSLRGLAGGQETQYF. CDR3 bases: TGTGCCAGCAGCTTACGAGGACTAGCGGGGGGCCAAGAGACCCAGTACTTC.

The chain has TRBV6-5 and TRBJ2-3; TRBD1 agrees at 10 bases. CDR1 and CDR2 (germline): MNHEY, SVGAGI. J gave up 2 bases and V 7 bases, and 3 bases lay outside the gene matches. The CDR3 sequence is 14 residues long. This chain's CDR3 is CASTRQGATDTQYF. As DNA, the CDR3 is TGTGCCAGCACCCGACAGGGGGCCACAGATACGCAGTATTTT.